Sequencing of this T cell receptor (beta chain) was carried out in a study of T-cell memory formation after mild COVID-19. General observations from the study: Second-wave clones reaching peak frequency on day 37 lacked confirmed SARS-CoV-2 specificity. Clones contracting across day 15 to 85 had a balanced CD4/CD8 profile; later expanding clones leaned CD4+. Shrinking CD4+ clones were chiefly CM and EM; CD8+ ones were chiefly EMRA.

Germline V lookup: CDR1 WSHSY, CDR2 SAAADI. The CDR3 length is 12 residues. V shed 1 base, J shed 6 bases, and the junction held 0 bases outside the gene matches. Notes on this clonotype: The antigen is unknown.

A 5'RACE reaction primed in the constant segment made cDNA libraries of TCR alpha and TCR beta, and these carried sample barcodes and UMIs. TCRdb re-called the 5' RACE reads with MiXCR, one entry per CDR3 protein. Of tens of thousands of distinct CDR3 sequences in the sample, around 13% were seen once. The source is a man between 18 and 35 years old who had mild COVID-19 (a few samples of this study predate the infection). Cell type and time point are not known. Input material: PBMCs or a T cell subset sorted from them (not recorded which). J is TRBJ2-7 and V is TRBV10-2, with 7 bases lining up with TRBD1. For the CDR3, the DNA is TGCGCCAGCAGTGAGTACAGGGGCGAGCAGTACTTC. Translation gives CASSEYRGEQYF.